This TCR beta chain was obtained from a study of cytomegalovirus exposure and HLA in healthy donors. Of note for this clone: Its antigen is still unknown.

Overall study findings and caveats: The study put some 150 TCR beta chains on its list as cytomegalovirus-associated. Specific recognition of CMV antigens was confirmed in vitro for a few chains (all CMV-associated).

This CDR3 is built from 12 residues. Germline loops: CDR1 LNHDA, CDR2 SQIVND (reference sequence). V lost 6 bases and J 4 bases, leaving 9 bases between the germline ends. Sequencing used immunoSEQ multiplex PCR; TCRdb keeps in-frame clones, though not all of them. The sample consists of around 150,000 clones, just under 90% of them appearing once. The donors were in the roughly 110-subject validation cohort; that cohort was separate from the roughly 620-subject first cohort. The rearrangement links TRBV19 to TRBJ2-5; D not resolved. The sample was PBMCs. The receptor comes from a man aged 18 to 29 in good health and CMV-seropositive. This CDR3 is CASSFGLETQYF. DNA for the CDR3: TGTGCCAGTAGCTTCGGGTTAGAGACCCAGTACTTC.